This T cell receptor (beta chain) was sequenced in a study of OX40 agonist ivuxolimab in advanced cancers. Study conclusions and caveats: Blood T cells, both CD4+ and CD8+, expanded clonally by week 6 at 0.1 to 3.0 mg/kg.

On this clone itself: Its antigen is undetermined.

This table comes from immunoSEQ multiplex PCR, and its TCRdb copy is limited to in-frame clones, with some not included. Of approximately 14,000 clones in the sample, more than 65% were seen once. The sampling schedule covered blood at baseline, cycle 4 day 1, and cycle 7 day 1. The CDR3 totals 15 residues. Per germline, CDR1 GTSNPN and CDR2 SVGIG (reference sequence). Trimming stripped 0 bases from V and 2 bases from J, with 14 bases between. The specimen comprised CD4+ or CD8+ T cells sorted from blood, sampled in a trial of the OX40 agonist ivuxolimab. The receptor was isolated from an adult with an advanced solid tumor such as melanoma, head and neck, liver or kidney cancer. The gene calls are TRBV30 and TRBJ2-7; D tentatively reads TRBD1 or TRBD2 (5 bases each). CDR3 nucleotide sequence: TGTGCCTGGAGTGTCCCCACGGGACGAGCCTACGAGCAGTACTTC. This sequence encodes CAWSVPTGRAYEQYF.